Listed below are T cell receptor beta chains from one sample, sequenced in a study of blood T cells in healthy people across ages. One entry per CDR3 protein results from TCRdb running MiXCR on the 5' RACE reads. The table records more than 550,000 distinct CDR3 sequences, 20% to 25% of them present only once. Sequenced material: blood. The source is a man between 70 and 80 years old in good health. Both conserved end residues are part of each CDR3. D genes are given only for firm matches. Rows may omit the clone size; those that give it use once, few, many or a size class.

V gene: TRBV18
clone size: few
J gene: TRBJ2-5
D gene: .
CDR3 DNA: TGTGCCAGCTGTCCCGGGTGGGAACAAGAGACCCAGTACTTC
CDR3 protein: CASCPGWEQETQYF

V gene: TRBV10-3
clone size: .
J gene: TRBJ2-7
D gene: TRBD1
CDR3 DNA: TGTGCCATCAGTGAGGGACAGGGGGACCCCTACGAGCAGTACTTC
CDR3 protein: CAISEGQGDPYEQYF

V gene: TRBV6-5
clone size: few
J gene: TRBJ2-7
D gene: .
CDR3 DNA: TGTGCCAGCAAACCCCAGGGTTTCTACGAGCAGTACTTC
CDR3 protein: CASKPQGFYEQYF

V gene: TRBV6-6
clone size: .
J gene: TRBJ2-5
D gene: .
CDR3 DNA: TGTGCCAGCAGTTACACCCAGGGACTTCAAGAGACCCAGTACTTC
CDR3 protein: CASSYTQGLQETQYF

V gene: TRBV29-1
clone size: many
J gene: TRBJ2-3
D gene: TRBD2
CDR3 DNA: TGCAGCTTCGGGACTAGCGGGAATGTAGATACGCAGTATTTT
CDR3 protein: CSFGTSGNVDTQYF

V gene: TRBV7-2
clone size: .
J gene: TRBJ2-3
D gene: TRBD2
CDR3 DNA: TGTGCCAGCAGCCCTACTAGCGGGAGCGGCACAGATACGCAGTATTTT
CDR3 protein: CASSPTSGSGTDTQYF

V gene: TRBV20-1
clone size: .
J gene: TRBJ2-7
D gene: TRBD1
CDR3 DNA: TGCAGTGCCCGCGGGACAGGGATCTCCTACGAGCAGTACTTC
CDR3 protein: CSARGTGISYEQYF

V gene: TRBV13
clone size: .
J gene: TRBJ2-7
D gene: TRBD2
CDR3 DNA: TGTGCCAGCAGCTTGGGGATGGGACTAGCCAAGCCCGAGCAGTACTTC
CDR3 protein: CASSLGMGLAKPEQYF

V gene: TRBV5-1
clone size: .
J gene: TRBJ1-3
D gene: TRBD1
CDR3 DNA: TGCGCCAGCAGCTTGGTTCCAGGGACAGGGGCTTCTGGAAACACCATATATTTT
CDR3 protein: CASSLVPGTGASGNTIYF

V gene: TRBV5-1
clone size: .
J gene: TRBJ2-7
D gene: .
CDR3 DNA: TGCGCCAGCAGCTCGGGGGACAGCCGAGTCTCCGAGCAGTACTTC
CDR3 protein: CASSSGDSRVSEQYF

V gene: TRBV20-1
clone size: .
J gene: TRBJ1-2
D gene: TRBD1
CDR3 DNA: TGCAGTGCAAGCCATCACGGGACAGGGGCTCATGGCTACACCTTC
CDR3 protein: CSASHHGTGAHGYTF

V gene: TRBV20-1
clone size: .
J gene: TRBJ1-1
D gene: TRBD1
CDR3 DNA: TGCAGTGCTAGACGCCGACAGGGGTTCCTCATGAACACTGAAGCTTTCTTT
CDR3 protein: CSARRRQGFLMNTEAFF

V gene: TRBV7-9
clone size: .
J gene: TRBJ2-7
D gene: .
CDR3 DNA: TGTGCCAGCAGCCGAGGGCCAGGGGACACCTACGAGCAGTACTTC
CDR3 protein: CASSRGPGDTYEQYF

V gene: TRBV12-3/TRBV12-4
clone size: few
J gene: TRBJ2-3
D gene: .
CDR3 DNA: TGTGCCAGCAGGTTAGCTCTGTGGGATACGCAGTATTTT
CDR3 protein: CASRLALWDTQYF

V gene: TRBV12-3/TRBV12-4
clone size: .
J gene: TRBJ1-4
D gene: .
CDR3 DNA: TGTGCCAGCAGTTTAAGGCTTGCAACCGAAAAACTGTTTTTT
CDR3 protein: CASSLRLATEKLFF

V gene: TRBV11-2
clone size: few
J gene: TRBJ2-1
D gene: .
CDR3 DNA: TGTGCCAGCAGCTTAGCGCAAGGCGCCTACAATGAGCAGTTCTTC
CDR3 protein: CASSLAQGAYNEQFF

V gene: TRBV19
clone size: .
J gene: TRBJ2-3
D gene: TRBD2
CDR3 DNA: TGTGCCAGTATGGATAGCGGGAGTTTAGATACGCAGTATTTT
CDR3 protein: CASMDSGSLDTQYF

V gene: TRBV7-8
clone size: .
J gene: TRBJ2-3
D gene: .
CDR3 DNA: TGTGCCAGCAGCTTAAGGACACAAGGAACTGAGAGCGCAGATACGCAGTATTTT
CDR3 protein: CASSLRTQGTESADTQYF

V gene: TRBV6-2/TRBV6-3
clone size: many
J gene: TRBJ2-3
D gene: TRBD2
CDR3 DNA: TGTGCCAGCAGTACTAGCGGGAAGACAGATACGCAGTATTTT
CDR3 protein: CASSTSGKTDTQYF

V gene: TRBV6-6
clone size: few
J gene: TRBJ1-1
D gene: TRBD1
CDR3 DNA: TGTGCCAGCAGGCAAACTACAGGGGGCGTTGAAGCTTTCTTT
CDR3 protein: CASRQTTGGVEAFF

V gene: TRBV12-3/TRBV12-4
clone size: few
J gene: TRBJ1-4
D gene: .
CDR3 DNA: TGTGCCAGCAGGCCGCTGGGCGACACTAATGAAAAACTGTTTTTT
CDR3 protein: CASRPLGDTNEKLFF

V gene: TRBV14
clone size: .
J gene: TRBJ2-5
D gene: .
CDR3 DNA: TGTGCCAGCAGCCAAGTACGGGGGTTTCTGGAGACCCAGTACTTC
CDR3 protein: CASSQVRGFLETQYF